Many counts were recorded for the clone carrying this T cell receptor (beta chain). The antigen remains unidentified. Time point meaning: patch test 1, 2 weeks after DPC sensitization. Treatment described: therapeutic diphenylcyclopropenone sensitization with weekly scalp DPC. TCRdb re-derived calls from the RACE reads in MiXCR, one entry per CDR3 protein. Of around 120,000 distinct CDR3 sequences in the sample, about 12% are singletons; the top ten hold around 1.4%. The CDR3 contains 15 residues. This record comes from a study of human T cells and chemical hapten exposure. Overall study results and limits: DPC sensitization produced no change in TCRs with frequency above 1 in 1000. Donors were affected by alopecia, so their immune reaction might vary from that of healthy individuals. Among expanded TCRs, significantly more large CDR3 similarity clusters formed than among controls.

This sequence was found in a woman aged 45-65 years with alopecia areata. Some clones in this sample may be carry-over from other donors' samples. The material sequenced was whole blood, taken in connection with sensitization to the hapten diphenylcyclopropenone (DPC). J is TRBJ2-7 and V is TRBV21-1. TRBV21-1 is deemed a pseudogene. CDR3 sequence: CASTLSGIGAYEQYF. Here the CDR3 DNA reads TGTGCCAGCACCCTATCGGGGATTGGGGCCTACGAGCAGTACTTC.